What follows are 21 T cell receptor beta chains derived from one specimen sequenced in a study of T cells expressing NK-cell markers (dated by TCRdb to the early 2020s). Library generation was performed with 5' RACE. The run used an Illumina HiSeq 2000. The reads were reprocessed in TCRdb, with one entry per CDR3 protein sequence and no accompanying DNA. This sample's records show some 450,000 distinct CDR3 sequences. About 7.3% of the sample is taken by the ten largest. Sample: blood T cells: a sorted CD56 or NKG2C T cell subset, CD4+ or CD8+ T cells, or bulk PBMC T cells (not recorded which). These receptors came from a woman between 18 and 70 years old in good health.

The chain is built from TRBV6-2 or TRBV6-3 and TRBJ2-7; the D call from TCRdb, TRBD1, cannot be confirmed without DNA. CDR1 and CDR2 from the germline V gene are MNHEY and SVGEGT. CDR3 length equals 14 residues. CDR3 sequence: CASSPGTEAYEQYF.

Here the CDR3 reads CSDGINYGYTF. The chain joins TRBV20-1 to TRBJ1-2. The CDR3 has 11 amino acids. Germline-derived CDR1 and CDR2 are DFQATT and SNEGSKA (reference sequence).

This chain connects TRBV20-1 to TRBJ2-7; TCRdb selects TRBD1, and the lack of DNA leaves this call unchecked. Germline V gene sequence: CDR1 DFQATT, CDR2 SNEGSKA (reference sequence). The CDR3 sequence is 14 residues long. The CDR3 here is CSARGGQRSYEQYF.

The chain employs TRBV30 and TRBJ2-7; absent DNA, TCRdb's TRBD2 call cannot be checked. In germline, CDR1 is GTSNPN, CDR2 SVGIG (reference sequence). This CDR3 region has 15 residues. CDR3 sequence: CAWSGSGVAGWEQYF.

The chain is built from TRBV5-1 and TRBJ2-7; TCRdb's D call, TRBD2, is unchecked because there is no DNA. The CDR3 runs to 15 residues. Germline V gives CDR1 SGHRS, CDR2 YFSETQ. The CDR3 protein is CASSLGVAGAYEQYF.

The chain joins TRBV20-1 to TRBJ2-3; TCRdb proposes TRBD2, but this gene call is untestable without DNA. CDR1 and CDR2 (germline): DFQATT, SNEGSKA (reference sequence). The CDR3 totals 14 residues. CDR3 sequence: CSAERLAGTDTQYF.

J is TRBJ2-1 and V is TRBV27; the TCRdb D gene call, TRBD1, has no DNA to confirm it. The length of the CDR3 is 14 residues. Germline CDR1 is MNHEY and CDR2 is SMNVEV (reference sequence). CDR3 sequence: CASGREGPYNEQFF.

The CDR3 loop reads CASRRGASYNEQFF. V is TRBV6-1 and J is TRBJ2-1; TCRdb's D call, TRBD1, is unchecked because there is no DNA. Germline CDR1 reads MNHNS; CDR2 reads SASEGT. The CDR3 totals 14 residues.

The chain is built from TRBV20-1 and TRBJ2-5; as DNA is missing, the TRBD2 call by TCRdb cannot be tested. Looked up from germline, CDR1 is DFQATT and CDR2 is SNEGSKA (reference sequence). The CDR3 extends over 15 amino acids. The CDR3 reads CSASLFGLADETQYF.

The chain is built from TRBV20-1 and TRBJ2-3; TCRdb gives TRBD2 as the D gene, but with no DNA this cannot be confirmed. The CDR3 is 13 amino acids. Germline CDR1 is DFQATT and CDR2 is SNEGSKA (reference sequence). CDR3 residues: CSAQAGSTDTQYF.

The chain is built from TRBV20-1 and TRBJ2-5; TCRdb's D call of TRBD2 is untestable without DNA. The germline V gene encodes CDR1 DFQATT and CDR2 SNEGSKA (reference sequence). This CDR3 contains 14 residues. The CDR3 sequence: CSGLAGGVVETQYF.

The chain couples TRBV20-1 to TRBJ2-6. Germline V CDR1 and CDR2: DFQATT, SNEGSKA (reference sequence). CDR3 size: 19 residues. The CDR3 here is CSARDGDGSTFSGANVLTF.

The chain joins TRBV4-2 to TRBJ2-7. The V gene's germline CDR1 is LGHNA and CDR2 YNFKEQ. This CDR3 region has 16 residues. The CDR3 loop is CASSPDPSGTPYEQYF.

V gene TRBV20-1 combines with J gene TRBJ1-5; TCRdb gives TRBD1 as the D gene, but with no DNA this cannot be confirmed. There are 15 residues in the CDR3. Germline V gene lookup returns CDR1 DFQATT and CDR2 SNEGSKA (reference sequence). CDR3 protein: CSARDRQGYLGPQHF.

The V gene is TRBV28, the J gene TRBJ1-5; TCRdb outputs TRBD1, but without DNA this stays unchecked. The V gene's germline CDR1 is MDHEN and CDR2 SYDVKM. The CDR3 covers 13 residues. The CDR3 region is CASLARGNQPQHF.

CDR3: CASSLVGASTDTQYF. The J gene is TRBJ2-3, the V gene TRBV7-9. Germline loops: CDR1 SEHNR, CDR2 FQNEAQ (reference sequence). The CDR3 length is 15 residues. The full variable domain, with the rest looked up from reference TRBV7-9 and TRBJ2-3, is DTGVSQNPRHKITKRGQNVTFRCDPISEHNRLYWYRQTLGQGPEFLTYFQNEAQLEKSRLLSDRFSAERPKGSFSTLEIQRTEQGDSAMYLCASSLVGASTDTQYFGPGTRLTVL.

The V and J genes are TRBV28 and TRBJ2-5; TCRdb's assignment of TRBD1 cannot be checked, as there is no DNA. From germline, CDR1 is MDHEN and CDR2 SYDVKM. The CDR3 has 15 amino acids. CDR3 amino acids: CASSLQSPGQETQYF.

The CDR3 protein is CASRPWGTDTQYF. The chain combines TRBV12-3 or TRBV12-4 with TRBJ2-3; TCRdb returns TRBD1, unconfirmable since there is no DNA. The length of the CDR3 is 13 residues.

CDR3 in amino acids: CATSRAGYGYTF. The chain employs TRBV15 and TRBJ1-2. CDR1 is LNHNV and CDR2 is YYDKDF in the germline V gene (reference sequence). There are 12 residues in the CDR3.

The V and J genes are TRBV5-1 and TRBJ1-1; the D gene TCRdb calls, TRBD1, cannot be checked with no DNA. Germline V lookup: CDR1 SGHRS, CDR2 YFSETQ. CDR3 length: 15 residues. This chain's CDR3 is CASSSRQGMNTEAFF.

J is TRBJ1-5 and V is TRBV6-1. Germline values: CDR1 MNHNS, CDR2 SASEGT. The CDR3 is 13 residues long. The CDR3 region is CASGRAGNQPQHF.